Shown below are 26 T cell receptor beta chains from a single sample sequenced in a study of CD8 T cells in Susac syndrome. Random hexamers were used to reverse transcribe 0.5 to 1 ug of RNA. Each CDR3 protein gets one entry after TCRdb re-called the immunoSEQ multiplex PCR reads with MiXCR. There are 150,000 to 200,000 distinct CDR3 sequences in the sample; under 97% occur only once, and around 0.09% lies in the top ten. Sequenced input: CD4+ T cells from PBMCs. The receptor source for this set is a human donor with multiple sclerosis.

The CDR3 DNA sequence: TGTGCCAGCAGCCTTACCCCTCGGGGGGATTCACCCCTCCACTTT. This gives the protein CASSLTPRGDSPLHF. This sequence joins TRBV3-1 and TRBJ1-6, with D perhaps matching TRBD1 (5 bases). Germline CDR1 and CDR2: LGHDT and YNNKEL (reference sequence). Trimming removed 4 bases at V and 8 bases at J, with 15 bases between. CDR3 size: 15 residues.

This chain connects TRBV3-1 to TRBJ2-3; possibly TRBD2 for D (5 bases). The CDR3 has 13 residues. V shed 3 bases and J shed 3 bases, with 7 bases lying between them. The germline CDR1 and CDR2 sequences are LGHDT and YNNKEL (reference sequence). The CDR3 reads CASSQSGTDTQYF. For the CDR3, the DNA is TGTGCCAGCAGCCAGAGCGGAACAGATACGCAGTATTTT.

This chain uses TRBV6-1 with TRBJ1-6; TRBD1 agrees at 8 bases. V lost 0 bases and J lost 5; bases outside the gene matches: 3. Per germline, CDR1 MNHNS and CDR2 SASEGT. The CDR3 consists of 16 residues. The CDR3 coding sequence is TGTGCCAGCAGTGAAGCGACAGGGGAGGATAATTCACCCCTCCACTTT. Residues: CASSEATGEDNSPLHF.

The chain recombines TRBV5-6 with TRBJ1-2, with D uncertain. Trimming stripped 6 bases from V and 8 bases from J, with 14 bases between. CDR3 length equals 12 residues. In germline, CDR1 is SGHDT, CDR2 YYEEEE. CDR3 protein: CASNPIARGYTF. The CDR3 DNA sequence: TGTGCCAGCAATCCTATCGCCCGGGGCTACACCTTC.

The chain is built from TRBV20-1 and TRBJ1-2, with D tentatively TRBD1 (6 bases). V lost 3 bases, J lost 3 bases, and 14 bases lay in between. Looked up from germline, CDR1 is DFQATT and CDR2 is SNEGSKA (reference sequence). The CDR3 is 14 residues long. CDR3 sequence (DNA): TGCAGTGCTAGTCACAGGGTGTGGGACTATGGCTACACCTTC. The encoded protein is CSASHRVWDYGYTF.

The J gene is TRBJ2-3, the V gene TRBV9; 9 nucleotides agree with TRBD2. CDR3 size: 15 residues. Germline CDR1 reads SGDLS; CDR2 reads YYNGEE. Trimming cost V 0 bases and J 4 bases; bases outside gene matches: 3. In nucleotides, the CDR3 is TGTGCCAGCAGCGTAGGGCGGGGGGGACCAGATACGCAGTATTTT. Translated: CASSVGRGGPDTQYF.

This clonotype was detected only once. This chain joins TRBV11-3 and TRBJ2-5; D is ambiguous. Trimming stripped 3 bases from V and 5 bases from J, with 10 bases between. This CDR3 has 13 amino acids. Germline V lookup: CDR1 SGHNT, CDR2 YENEEA. CDR3 protein: CASSFWVGETQYF. In DNA, the CDR3 is TGTGCCAGCAGCTTTTGGGTCGGGGAGACCCAGTACTTC.

The chain is built from TRBV29-1 and TRBJ2-2; TRBD1 is a possible D gene (5 bases). The CDR3 is made up of 15 amino acids. V was shortened by 6 bases and J by 4 bases, with 18 bases between the two germline ends. Looked up from germline, CDR1 is SQVTM and CDR2 is ANQGSEA. CDR3 loop: CSVPKGQGTTGELFF. The CDR3 DNA follows: TGCAGCGTCCCTAAGGGTCAGGGTACCACCGGGGAGCTGTTTTTT.

The chain has TRBV6-2 or TRBV6-3 and TRBJ2-2; D unresolved. Germline CDR1 MNHEY, CDR2 SVGEGT. The CDR3 is 13 residues long. V was trimmed by 2 bases and J by 4 bases, leaving 5 bases between them. The chain's CDR3 is CASSYGGTGELFF. The CDR3 coding sequence is TGTGCCAGCAGTTACGGTGGCACCGGGGAGCTGTTTTTT.

This rearrangement joins TRBV5-6 to TRBJ2-5, with a possible D match to TRBD2 (5 bases). This CDR3 comprises 14 residues. In germline, CDR1 is SGHDT, CDR2 YYEEEE. The V end was cut by 2 bases, the J end by 1 base, with 9 bases between. CDR3 residues: CASSFKGSQETQYF. In DNA, the CDR3 is TGTGCCAGCAGCTTTAAAGGGAGCCAAGAGACCCAGTACTTC.

V is TRBV20-1 and J is TRBJ2-1, with TRBD1 as a possible D gene (5 bases). The CDR3 is made up of 14 amino acids. V dropped 3 bases and J dropped 2 bases, with 11 bases sitting between them. From germline, CDR1 is DFQATT and CDR2 SNEGSKA (reference sequence). DNA for the CDR3: TGCAGTGCTAGGGGGCTAGATCCCTACAATGAGCAGTTCTTC. It translates to CSARGLDPYNEQFF.

This chain links TRBV29-1 with TRBJ1-1; tentatively, D is TRBD1 (6 bases). Germline V CDR1 and CDR2: SQVTM, ANQGSEA. The V and J ends lost 3 bases and 1 base respectively, with 9 bases between them. This CDR3 region has 13 residues. The CDR3 sequence: CSVDGGPNTEAFF. The CDR3 region has the DNA TGCAGCGTTGATGGGGGGCCGAACACTGAAGCTTTCTTT. Full variable domain (missing parts from reference TRBV29-1 and TRBJ1-1): SAVISQKPSRDICQRGTSLTIQCQVDSQVTMMFWYRQQPGQSLTLIATANQGSEATYESGFVIDKFPISRPNLTFSTLTVSNMSPEDSSIYLCSVDGGPNTEAFFGQGTRLTVV.

The chain links TRBV5-4 to TRBJ1-1; D unresolved. Germline V gene lookup returns CDR1 SGHNT and CDR2 YYREEE (reference sequence). The CDR3 is made up of 15 amino acids. Deletions cut 5 bases from V and 5 bases from J, with 19 bases between. CDR3 protein: CASRPSQNSWTEAFF. The CDR3 DNA sequence: TGTGCCAGCAGGCCTTCGCAAAACTCATGGACTGAAGCTTTCTTT. Complete variable domain (other parts from reference TRBV5-4 and TRBJ1-1): ETGVTQSPTHLIKTRGQQVTLRCSSQSGHNTVSWYQQALGQGPQFIFQYYREEENGRGNFPPRFSGLQFPNYSSELNVNALELDDSALYLCASRPSQNSWTEAFFGQGTRLTVV.

V gene TRBV5-1 combines with J gene TRBJ1-2; D is possibly TRBD1 (6 bases). Germline CDR1 reads SGHRS; CDR2 reads YFSETQ. The CDR3 is made up of 14 amino acids. The V end lost 0 bases, the J end lost 7 bases, and 13 bases lay between the germline ends. The CDR3 region is CASSLGVRGVGYTF. In DNA form, the CDR3 reads TGCGCCAGCAGCTTGGGCGTCAGGGGCGTTGGCTACACCTTC.

This rearrangement joins TRBV9 to TRBJ1-6; the D gene is possibly TRBD1 (5 bases). From germline, CDR1 is SGDLS and CDR2 YYNGEE. This CDR3 has 15 amino acids. V shed 3 bases and J shed 5 bases, with 12 bases lying between them. Here the CDR3 reads CASSAQGRDNSPLHF. CDR3 bases: TGTGCCAGCAGCGCTCAGGGTAGGGATAATTCACCCCTCCACTTT.

The genes are TRBV4-3 and TRBJ2-3; 9 nucleotides match TRBD2. The length of the CDR3 is 15 residues. The V segment lost 2 bases and the J segment 4 bases; nucleotides outside the gene matches: 4. The germline gives CDR1 LGHNA, CDR2 YSLEER. CDR3 DNA: TGCGCCAGCAGCCAACTAGCGGGGATGGCAGATACGCAGTATTTT. The encoded protein is CASSQLAGMADTQYF.

The J gene is TRBJ1-5, the V gene TRBV20-1; D remains ambiguous. Trimming took 7 bases from V and 7 from J, leaving 17 bases between them. The CDR3 runs to 13 residues. Germline CDR1 DFQATT, CDR2 SNEGSKA (reference sequence). CDR3 nucleotides: TGCAGTGGCCAAGAGGCCGCAGAACAGCCCCAGCATTTT. This encodes CSGQEAAEQPQHF.

V is TRBV28 and J is TRBJ2-3; 14 nucleotides match TRBD2. The V gene end was trimmed by 7 bases and the J gene end by 9 bases; junction bases not matched to a gene: 18. Germline CDR1 is MDHEN and CDR2 is SYDVKM. CDR3 length: 18 amino acids. For the CDR3, the DNA is TGTGCCAGCAAAACTCCCCGGGGACTAGCGGGGGTCCAAGGAACGCAGTATTTT. It codes for CASKTPRGLAGVQGTQYF.

CDR3 sequence (DNA): TGCAGTGCCCAGGGGAGGGCTAACAACCTGGGGTTAGCTTTCTTT. Protein: CSAQGRANNLGLAFF. The gene calls are TRBV20-1 and TRBJ1-1; a weak D match, TRBD1 (6 bases). In germline, CDR1 is DFQATT, CDR2 SNEGSKA (reference sequence). V lost 6 bases, J lost 10 bases, and 27 bases lay in between. The CDR3 is made up of 15 amino acids.

The chain couples TRBV3-1 to TRBJ2-3; D not certain. Per germline, CDR1 LGHDT and CDR2 YNNKEL (reference sequence). Trimming removed 3 bases from V and 5 bases from J, with 15 bases in between. The length of the CDR3 is 15 residues. CDR3 amino acids: CASSHSDPRIDTQYF. CDR3 DNA: TGTGCCAGCAGCCACTCAGACCCGAGGATAGATACGCAGTATTTT.

This chain joins TRBV18 and TRBJ2-7; possibly TRBD1 for D (5 bases). CDR3 length equals 16 residues. The germline V and J ends were trimmed by 2 bases and 1 base, with 15 bases remaining between them. Germline V gene sequence: CDR1 KGHSH, CDR2 LQKENI. The chain's CDR3 is CASSPDSTGRSYEQYF. In DNA form, the CDR3 reads TGTGCCAGCTCACCAGATAGCACAGGACGATCCTACGAGCAGTACTTC.

The chain joins TRBV27 to TRBJ2-1; D might be TRBD1 (8 bases). Germline values: CDR1 MNHEY, CDR2 SMNVEV (reference sequence). This CDR3 contains 16 residues. Trimming removed 5 bases from V and 0 bases from J, with 14 bases in between. DNA of the CDR3: TGTGCCAGCAGTCCAAACAGGGGGGGCTCCTACAATGAGCAGTTCTTC. It encodes CASSPNRGGSYNEQFF.

The CDR3 bases are TGTGCCAGCAGCTTACGGGGGGTCTACGAGCAGTACTTC. It codes for CASSLRGVYEQYF. The rearrangement joins TRBV7-2 to TRBJ2-7; 7 bases match TRBD2. In germline, CDR1 is SGHTA, CDR2 FQGNSA. The V gene end was trimmed by 2 bases and the J gene end by 3 bases; junction bases not matched to a gene: 1. CDR3 size: 13 residues.

V is TRBV20-1 and J is TRBJ1-5; D might be TRBD1 (6 bases). V lost 4 bases to trimming and J lost 0 bases, with 13 bases between them. The germline gives CDR1 DFQATT, CDR2 SNEGSKA (reference sequence). The CDR3 runs to 15 residues. The CDR3: CSANAGTHSNQPQHF. In nucleotides, the CDR3 is TGCAGTGCTAATGCCGGGACACATAGCAATCAGCCCCAGCATTTT.

The J gene is TRBJ2-5, the V gene TRBV3-1; 9 nucleotides line up with TRBD2. The CDR3 totals 14 residues. The ends lost 8 bases at V and 4 bases at J; junction bases unmatched: 8. Germline V lookup: CDR1 LGHDT, CDR2 YNNKEL (reference sequence). For the CDR3, the DNA is TGTGCCAGCGAGACTAGCGGTAGGGGAGAGACCCAGTACTTC. This codes for CASETSGRGETQYF.

The chain employs TRBV20-1 and TRBJ1-6; D remains unclear. V dropped 4 bases and J dropped 7 bases, with 5 bases sitting between them. The CDR3 is made up of 11 amino acids. Germline V CDR1 and CDR2: DFQATT, SNEGSKA (reference sequence). In DNA form, the CDR3 reads TGCAGTGCTACTATCAATTCACCCCTCCACTTT. This sequence encodes CSATINSPLHF.